The TCR beta chain under discussion was sequenced for a study of early T cells in non-severe SARS-CoV-2 infection (dated by TCRdb to the early 2020s). The study in broad terms: Because TCR sequencing was done on bulk RNA from unsorted whole blood, the alpha and beta chains could not be paired.

The protocol used for the library was 5' RACE. This sample was sequenced with a NextSeq 500. In the TCR library protocol, unique molecular identifiers were attached to individual cDNA molecules to correct for PCR bias and sequencing error. Both TCR alpha and beta chains were sequenced, and tight co-correlation was observed between alpha and beta sequence abundances in each sample. The authors processed their data as follows. Decombinator V4 was used to annotate TCR sequences for V gene, J gene and CDR3. TCRs were defined as expanded if a significant change between any two time points was detected under a Poisson model with p below 0.0001. TCR abundances were normalised to the total number of TCRs sequenced per sample and expressed as counts per million. MAIT TCRs were defined by TRAV1-2 paired with TRAJ12, TRAJ20 or TRAJ33, and iNKT TCRs by TRAV10 paired with TRAJ18. A search of VDJdb, accessed on 1 November 2021, was run for TCRs annotated to CMV, EBV and SARS-CoV-2, with TCRs annotated for multiple antigens excluded. Through fastp at Q25 and MiXCR, TCRdb rebuilt clones from the public reads, retaining in-frame beta chains. Records with the same CDR3 protein are collapsed into one entry carrying the most frequent genes and DNA. These V and J calls originate from TCRdb's pipeline instead of the authors' own analysis. The sample table holds 85,000 to 120,000 distinct CDR3 sequences, of which about an eighth were seen once. The biggest ten clones account for approximately 6.4% of the sample.

Set within a cohort of healthcare workers in London, UK, this nested case-control study involved weekly PCR testing of nasopharyngeal swabs along with blood sampling. Healthcare workers were recruited between 23 and 31 March 2020, during the week of the UK lockdown, and were followed weekly for up to roughly 15 weeks. As for this clonotype: This clone's antigen is unknown. The sample holds no much larger clone one base away, and base qualities are not on file.

Study-level results and caveats: VDJdb matching was skewed toward anti-spike CD8 responses, so virus-specific expansions were likely underestimated and private and CD4 specificities were missed.

Reading from cysteine to phenylalanine, the CDR3 counts 15 amino acids. CDR3 DNA only is kept here, 45 bases in frame from base 1. The germline V gene gives CDR1 as SNHLY and CDR2 as FYNNEI. Trimming removed 6 bases from V and 2 bases from J, leaving 17 bases between the germline ends. The TCR comes from an adult who was a healthcare worker with PCR-confirmed SARS-CoV-2 infection or an uninfected control (not recorded which). Recombination joined TRBV2 with TRBJ2-7, with the identity of the D gene unclear. Sequencing used whole blood. The base sequence is TGTGCCAGCAGGCCCCCCGCAACTATCACCTACGAGCAGTACTTC. This codes for CASRPPATITYEQYF.